The 3 T cell receptor beta chains below come from one sample, sequenced in a study of T cell changes during pregnancy in multiple sclerosis. TCRdb's table, derived via immunoSEQ multiplex PCR, lists solely in-frame clones and lacks some. The sample consists of 95,000 to 110,000 clones, about 90% of them appearing once. The sample consisted of peripheral blood, taken in the third trimester of pregnancy. All receptors derive from a female donor in good health, enrolled as a control in a pregnancy study.

The chain couples TRBV27 to TRBJ1-2; TRBD1 matches 9 bases. Germline values: CDR1 MNHEY, CDR2 SMNVEV (reference sequence). The CDR3 totals 17 residues. V gave up 3 bases and J gave up 4 bases; unmatched junction bases: 12. The CDR3 spells CASSFVLGTGSFYGYTF. DNA of the CDR3: TGTGCCAGCAGTTTCGTTTTGGGGACAGGGTCGTTCTATGGCTACACCTTC.

The rearrangement joins TRBV27 to TRBJ2-1; 7 positions agree with TRBD1. CDR1 is MNHEY and CDR2 is SMNVEV in the germline V gene (reference sequence). Trimming cost V 6 bases and J 5 bases; bases outside gene matches: 13. The CDR3 is made up of 16 amino acids. CDR3 in DNA: TGTGCCAGCAGCACCAAAACAGGGGTCGGCAACAATGAGCAGTTCTTC. It is translated as CASSTKTGVGNNEQFF.

V is TRBV19 and J is TRBJ1-1; TRBD1 matches 9 bases. Germline CDR1 reads LNHDA; CDR2 reads SQIVND (reference sequence). The CDR3 is 16 residues long. V lost 7 bases and J lost 5; bases outside the gene matches: 14. The CDR3 DNA reads as TGTGCCAGTATCATTTCCCCGGGACAGGGAAGAACTGAAGCTTTCTTT. Protein product: CASIISPGQGRTEAFF.